Listed here are 19 T cell receptor beta chains from one sample, sequenced in a study of T cells after posttransplantation cyclophosphamide. Clones were read by immunoSEQ multiplex PCR, and TCRdb kept only the in-frame ones, dropping some. This table holds about 66,000 clones, 80% to 95% found once. Sequencing used PBMCs. These receptors came from a woman between 25 and 40 years old in good health and a related stem cell transplant donor.

The chain employs TRBV29-1 and TRBJ1-2; 7 bases align to TRBD1. Looked up from germline, CDR1 is SQVTM and CDR2 is ANQGSEA. J gave up 3 bases and V 8 bases, and 6 bases lay outside the gene matches. CDR3 size: 12 residues. The CDR3, as DNA: TGCAGCAGTATAGGGGGCGACTATGGCTACACCTTC. Its protein product is CSSIGGDYGYTF.

The chain carries TRBV10-3 and TRBJ1-3, with no clear D. Germline CDR1 is ENHRY and CDR2 is SYGVKD. The length of the CDR3 is 14 residues. Trimming pared 6 bases from V and 0 bases from J, leaving 9 bases between. The CDR3 coding sequence is TGTGCCATCAGCGGACCAAACTCTGGAAACACCATATATTTT. It translates to CAISGPNSGNTIYF.

The chain has TRBV27 and TRBJ1-2; D may be TRBD1 (5 bases). CDR1 and CDR2 (germline): MNHEY, SMNVEV (reference sequence). V lost 3 bases and J 6 bases, leaving 17 bases between the germline ends. This CDR3 has 15 amino acids. CDR3 sequence: CASSLEVGEWNGYTF. In nucleotides, the CDR3 is TGTGCCAGCAGTTTGGAGGTGGGGGAATGGAATGGCTACACCTTC.

The chain joins TRBV11-3 to TRBJ2-1, with 7 bases that match TRBD1. The germline V gene encodes CDR1 SGHNT and CDR2 YENEEA. There are 15 residues in the CDR3. After removal of 4 bases from V and 8 bases from J, the junction contained 11 bases not matched to a gene. CDR3 sequence (DNA): TGTGCCAGCAGCTCTCCAGGGGGTCTCGGCGATGAGCAGTTCTTC. Its translation is CASSSPGGLGDEQFF. Full variable domain (rest looked up from reference TRBV11-3 and TRBJ2-1): EAGVVQSPRYKIIEKKQPVAFWCNPISGHNTLYWYLQNLGQGPELLIRYENEEAVDDSQLPKDRFSAERLKGVDSTLKIQPAELGDSAVYLCASSSPGGLGDEQFFGPGTRLTVL.

This clone has just one count. The chain employs TRBV6-4 and TRBJ2-5; 12 bases agree with TRBD1. Germline V gives CDR1 MRHNA, CDR2 SNTAGT. With V trimmed by 4 bases and J by 5 bases, 20 bases remained unmatched. The CDR3 is 20 amino acids. As DNA, the CDR3 is TGTGCCAGCAGTGCCCACTATCCCATTCCCGGGACAGGGGGCGAGGAGACCCAGTACTTC. Translating gives CASSAHYPIPGTGGEETQYF.

This chain connects TRBV28 to TRBJ1-6, with unresolved D. This CDR3 spans 12 amino acids. V lost 5 bases to trimming and J lost 7 bases, with 6 bases between them. In germline, CDR1 is MDHEN, CDR2 SYDVKM. CDR3 residues: CASSPGNSPLHF. The CDR3 region has the DNA TGTGCCAGCAGTCCAGGAAATTCACCCCTCCACTTT.

The chain has TRBV15 and TRBJ1-3, with D unclear. The CDR3 is 15 residues long. V shed 0 bases and J shed 1 base, with 7 bases lying between them. Germline V gives CDR1 LNHNV, CDR2 YYDKDF (reference sequence). CDR3 nucleotides: TGTGCCACCAGCAGAGATCCGGGGTCTGGAAACACCATATATTTT. Translation: CATSRDPGSGNTIYF.

The genes are TRBV5-1 and TRBJ2-7; either TRBD1 or TRBD2 may supply D (5 bases each). The CDR3 covers 13 residues. Germline values: CDR1 SGHRS, CDR2 YFSETQ. Trimming shortened V by 5 bases and J by 1 base, and 10 bases separated the two germline ends. The CDR3 sequence is CASRRGSSYEQYF. DNA of the CDR3: TGCGCCAGCAGGAGGGGTTCATCCTACGAGCAGTACTTC.

This chain uses TRBV20-1 with TRBJ1-1, with TRBD1 identical over 7 bases. The CDR3 length is 11 residues. Losses at the gene ends were 6 bases for V and 5 bases for J; bases not matched to a gene: 3. Germline assignment: CDR1 DFQATT and CDR2 SNEGSKA (reference sequence). The chain's CDR3 is CSAPTGTEAFF. The CDR3 DNA reads as TGCAGTGCGCCGACAGGGACTGAAGCTTTCTTT.

V and J are TRBV4-3 and TRBJ1-2; possible D gene TRBD1, 5 bases. With 0 bases removed from V and 0 bases from J, the gap between germline ends came to 11 bases. Germline CDR1 and CDR2: LGHNA and YSLEER. This CDR3 region has 16 residues. CDR3 amino acids: CASSQDPGGPNYGYTF. The CDR3, as DNA: TGCGCCAGCAGCCAAGACCCGGGGGGACCTAACTATGGCTACACCTTC.

The chain joins TRBV7-2 to TRBJ2-3; the D is unclear. V shed 7 bases and J shed 4 bases, with 9 bases lying between them. This CDR3 comprises 12 residues. The germline V gene encodes CDR1 SGHTA and CDR2 FQGNSA. The CDR3 is CASIGWSDTQYF. The DNA for the CDR3 is TGTGCCAGCATCGGTTGGTCAGATACGCAGTATTTT.

A single count supports this clone. This sequence joins TRBV28 and TRBJ1-1; maybe TRBD1 (5 bases). Germline V gene sequence: CDR1 MDHEN, CDR2 SYDVKM. The CDR3 is 15 residues long. V lost 1 base and J 0 bases, leaving 9 bases between the germline ends. The DNA of the CDR3 is TGTGCCAGCAGTTTATTGAGGACACTGAACACTGAAGCTTTCTTT. Its translation: CASSLLRTLNTEAFF.

The chain couples TRBV21-1 to TRBJ2-1; the DNA was not used to check the table's D call, TRBD2. TRBV21-1 represents a pseudogene. There are 12 residues in the CDR3. CDR3 loop: CASSNGYNEQFF. For the CDR3, the DNA is TGTGCCAGCAGCAACGGGTACAATGAGCAGTTCTTC.

The V gene is TRBV4-3, the J gene TRBJ2-3; no reliable D call. The CDR3 is 13 amino acids. Germline V lookup: CDR1 LGHNA, CDR2 YSLEER. The V and J ends lost 0 bases and 5 bases respectively, with 6 bases between them. CDR3 coding DNA: TGCGCCAGCAGCCAAGAAAAAAGAGATACGCAGTATTTT. It encodes CASSQEKRDTQYF.

This chain joins TRBV18 and TRBJ1-6; D remains ambiguous. Trimming stripped 4 bases from V and 7 bases from J, with 17 bases between. Germline V CDR1 and CDR2: KGHSH, LQKENI. This CDR3 contains 16 residues. This CDR3 is CASSREAQRRNSPLHF. CDR3 nucleotides: TGTGCCAGCTCACGGGAGGCACAGCGCAGGAATTCACCCCTCCACTTT.

The V call is TRBV6-1, the J call TRBJ1-3; 7 bases are a match to TRBD1. CDR3 length equals 19 residues. Germline V gene data show CDR1 as MNHNS and CDR2 as SASEGT. Trimming cost V 5 bases and J 0 bases; bases outside gene matches: 16. In DNA form, the CDR3 reads TGTGCCAGCAGTCAAGACAGGGCCCTGATGGGTCTCTCTGGAAACACCATATATTTT. Translation gives CASSQDRALMGLSGNTIYF.

The chain has TRBV4-1 and TRBJ1-4; possibly TRBD1 for D (5 bases). V was pared by 8 bases and J by 14 bases, with 18 bases between. The CDR3 runs to 12 residues. Germline V gene data show CDR1 as MGHRA and CDR2 as YSYEKL. The CDR3 loop is CASGARVGNLFF. The CDR3, as DNA: TGCGCCAGCGGGGCCCGAGTAGGGAATCTGTTTTTT.

V usage is TRBV7-8 and J usage is TRBJ2-5; 11 bases line up with TRBD2. Germline assignment: CDR1 SGHVS and CDR2 FQNEAQ. The CDR3 runs 16 residues. Trimming at V came to 4 bases and at J to 1 base, leaving 5 bases not matched to a gene. CDR3 bases: TGTGCCAGCAGCTCTCGTAGCGGGGGGGCCCAAGAGACCCAGTACTTC. This sequence encodes CASSSRSGGAQETQYF.

This chain uses TRBV7-6 with TRBJ2-2; D not certain. Trimming took off 3 bases at V and 5 bases at J, with 4 bases between the two ends. Germline assignment: CDR1 SGHVS and CDR2 FNYEAQ. This CDR3 is built from 12 residues. The CDR3 sequence: CASSFHTGELFF. DNA of the CDR3: TGTGCCAGCAGCTTCCATACCGGGGAGCTGTTTTTT.